This is a list of T cell receptor beta chains from one sample in a study of OX40 agonist ivuxolimab in advanced cancers. Libraries were prepared by immunoSEQ multiplex PCR; TCRdb keeps only in-frame clonotypes and omits some of them. The table lists some 8,000 clones, about four fifths of them singletons. The sequences come from CD4+ or CD8+ T cells sorted from blood, collected in a trial of the OX40 agonist ivuxolimab. The receptors stem from an adult with an advanced solid tumor such as melanoma, head and neck, liver or kidney cancer. The CDR3 runs from the conserved cysteine through the conserved F or W. A D gene is named only where the DNA matches it firmly. Only part of the rows carry a size: once, few, many, or a class if the clone is expanded.

TRBJ2-3 . TRBV27 TRBD2 TGTGCCAGCTGTTTATCGTGGACTCGCGGGGGGTTCGGGGATACGCAGTATTTT CASCLSWTRGGFGDTQYF
TRBJ2-3 once TRBV30 . TGTGCCTGGTCCTCAGGGGGGAGGCCAGATACGCAGTATTTT CAWSSGGRPDTQYF
TRBJ2-7 . TRBV9 . TGTGCCAGCAGCGTAGGGCAGACACCTTACGAGCAGTACTTC CASSVGQTPYEQYF
TRBJ1-1 . TRBV10-3 . TGTGCCATCAAGGTGGGAGGAGGCGACACTGAAGCTTTCTTT CAIKVGGGDTEAFF
TRBJ1-1 . TRBV18 . TGTGCCAGCTCACCAAATGCAGGGGCCACTGAAGCTTTCTTT CASSPNAGATEAFF
TRBJ1-2 . TRBV5-6 . TGTGCCAGCAGCTTGTGGGGCAGTTTGAGCTATGGCTACACCTTC CASSLWGSLSYGYTF
TRBJ1-2 . TRBV6-1 . TGTGCCAGCAGTGAAGCCCTAGGCCCTGGCTACACCTTC CASSEALGPGYTF
TRBJ2-2 . TRBV7-9 . TGTTCTAGGGGCACCGGGGAGCTGTTTTTT CSRGTGELFF
TRBJ2-3 . TRBV29-1 . TGCAGCGTTCTCCAGGGGTTGGAGACAGATACGCAGTATTTT CSVLQGLETDTQYF
TRBJ1-1 once TRBV5-5 . TGTGCCAGCAGCTTGCATTGGGGGGCGGACACTGAAGCTTTCTTT CASSLHWGADTEAFF
TRBJ1-1 . TRBV4-2 . TGTGCCAGCAGCCAAGAAGGGGGGGGGAGAACTGAAGCTTTCTTT CASSQEGGGRTEAFF
TRBJ2-7 . TRBV4-2 . TGTGCCAGCAGCCAAGATGCTAACAGGGACTACGAGCAGTACTTC CASSQDANRDYEQYF
TRBJ1-2 few TRBV11-2 . TGTGCCAGCAGCCAATTCTTAGTGGCAGGGGATGGCTACACCTTC CASSQFLVAGDGYTF
TRBJ2-5 . TRBV7-9 . TGTGCCAGCACCCAACGGACAGTGATGGAAGAGACCCAGTACTTC CASTQRTVMEETQYF
TRBJ1-4 . TRBV19 . TGTGCCAGTAGTCACGACGGGGGTGAAAAACTGTTTTTT CASSHDGGEKLFF
TRBJ1-5 . TRBV12-5 . TGTGCTAGTAGATCAATTAGCAATCAGCCCCAGCATTTT CASRSISNQPQHF
TRBJ1-1 few TRBV5-4 TRBD1 TGTGCCAGCAGCGAGACAGGGGAGAACACTGAAGCTTTCTTT CASSETGENTEAFF
TRBJ2-7 . TRBV4-1 . TGCGCCAGCAGCGTCCAGGCAAGCTACGAGCAGTACTTC CASSVQASYEQYF
TRBJ2-3 . TRBV10-2 TRBD2 TGCGCCAGCAGTCCCAGAGAGGTTACTAGCGGGGCGACCGGGGGCACAGATACGCAGTATTTT CASSPREVTSGATGGTDTQYF
TRBJ1-3 few TRBV2 . TGTGCCAGCAGTGAAAGTATAGCCAACTCTGGAAACACCATATATTTT CASSESIANSGNTIYF
TRBJ2-5 . TRBV9 TRBD2 TGTGCCAGCAGCGGACTAGCGGGGGCGCGGGAGACCCAGTACTTC CASSGLAGARETQYF
TRBJ2-2 once TRBV9 . TGTGCCAGCAGCACGCGGGGTTTGGGGCCCGGGGAGCTGTTTTTT CASSTRGLGPGELFF